A single sample gave rise to the 22 T cell receptor beta chains below, sequenced in a study of CXCR3-negative and CXCR3-positive naive CD8 T cells. The study, taken as a whole, reports: CXCR3-positive naive cells carried more hydrophobic TRB CDR3s than CXCR3-negative ones.

It was by 5' RACE with UMI labels that the TRB cDNA libraries were prepared. TCRdb reprocessed the 5' RACE reads, with one entry per CDR3 protein and no DNA. The sample table sets out under 150,000 distinct CDR3 sequences. The antigens of these receptors remain unknown. Sequencing used naive CXCR3+ CD8+ T cells from blood. Subset in this sample: CD45RO-CCR7+CD27+CD95- naive CD8+ T cells expressing CXCR3 (TNR3+). Receptors were obtained from a human donor in good health. Some clones in this sample may be carry-over from other donors' samples.

The chain couples TRBV12-5 to TRBJ1-5; TCRdb lists TRBD1, though no DNA is available to test this call. The germline gives CDR1 LGHNT, CDR2 FRNRAP. The CDR3 runs to 17 residues. CDR3 protein: CASGLVLGGSVDQPQHF. The full variable domain, its missing parts supplied by reference TRBV12-5 and TRBJ1-5, is DARVTQTPRHKVTEMGQEVTMRCQPILGHNTVFWYRQTMMQGLELLAYFRNRAPLDDSGMPKDRFSAEMPDATLATLKIQPSEPRDSAVYFCASGLVLGGSVDQPQHFGDGTRLSIL.

This chain links TRBV6-2 or TRBV6-3 with TRBJ2-7. The CDR3 length is 15 residues. Germline CDR1 is MNHEY and CDR2 is SVGEGT. The CDR3 loop reads CASTDGSSPFYEQYF.

This sequence joins TRBV7-9 and TRBJ1-5. This CDR3 has 13 amino acids. Germline lookup yields CDR1 SEHNR and CDR2 FQNEAQ (reference sequence). The CDR3 here is CASSFQDLEPQHF.

The rearrangement joins TRBV6-5 to TRBJ2-5; TCRdb's D gene call, TRBD1, goes unchecked for lack of DNA. This CDR3 has 15 residues. The germline gives CDR1 MNHEY, CDR2 SVGAGI. The CDR3 spells CASSYSGTGGETQYF.

The V gene is TRBV5-1, the J gene TRBJ2-7; the TCRdb call, TRBD1, lacks DNA for checking. CDR1 is SGHRS and CDR2 is YFSETQ in the germline V gene. This CDR3 contains 15 residues. CDR3 region: CASSLSPGNQREQYF.

The genes are TRBV7-9 and TRBJ1-1; TCRdb proposes TRBD1, but this gene call is untestable without DNA. Germline V lookup: CDR1 SEHNR, CDR2 FQNEAQ (reference sequence). The CDR3 has 12 amino acids. CDR3: CASSQGALEAFF. Full variable domain (rest looked up from reference TRBV7-9 and TRBJ1-1): DTGVSQNPRHKITKRGQNVTFRCDPISEHNRLYWYRQTLGQGPEFLTYFQNEAQLEKSRLLSDRFSAERPKGSFSTLEIQRTEQGDSAMYLCASSQGALEAFFGQGTRLTVV.

J is TRBJ2-7 and V is TRBV20-1; checking the TCRdb D call of TRBD1 is not possible without DNA. CDR1 DFQATT and CDR2 SNEGSKA come from the germline V gene (reference sequence). The CDR3 loop spans 21 amino acids. CDR3 region: CSASSYGDVPRARGASYEQYF.

The J gene is TRBJ1-1, the V gene TRBV7-3. The CDR3 contains 14 residues. In germline, CDR1 is SGHTA, CDR2 FQGTGA. The CDR3 sequence is CVSSAQPSGTEAFF. The variable domain in full, completed from reference TRBV7-3 and TRBJ1-1, reads GAGVSQTPSNKVTEKGKYVELRCDPISGHTALYWYRQSLGQGPEFLIYFQGTGAADDSGLPNDRFFAVRPEGSVSTLKIQRTERGDSAVYLCVSSAQPSGTEAFFGQGTRLTVV.

This sequence joins TRBV2 and TRBJ2-7. The CDR3 length is 11 residues. CDR1 and CDR2 (germline): SNHLY, FYNNEI. The CDR3 protein is CASRVGYEQYF.

This sequence joins TRBV11-3 and TRBJ2-7; TCRdb proposes TRBD1, but this gene call is untestable without DNA. Germline V CDR1 and CDR2: SGHNT, YENEEA. This CDR3 spans 13 amino acids. Here the CDR3 reads CASSPSTDYVQYF.

The V and J genes are TRBV28 and TRBJ2-5; TCRdb lists TRBD1, though no DNA is available to test this call. The length of the CDR3 is 13 residues. Germline V gives CDR1 MDHEN, CDR2 SYDVKM. This chain's CDR3 is CASSFGAQETQYF.

The V gene is TRBV27, the J gene TRBJ1-5; TCRdb outputs TRBD1, but without DNA this stays unchecked. The CDR3 loop spans 14 amino acids. From germline, CDR1 is MNHEY and CDR2 SMNVEV (reference sequence). The CDR3 sequence is CASSHQGGNQPQHF.

This chain joins TRBV12-3 or TRBV12-4 and TRBJ2-1; TCRdb proposes TRBD1, but this gene call is untestable without DNA. The CDR3 has 13 amino acids. The CDR3 is CASSWDSYNEQFF.

The genes are TRBV6-5 and TRBJ2-5. This CDR3 has 14 amino acids. Germline loops: CDR1 MNHEY, CDR2 SVGAGI. CDR3 amino acids: CASSYSGSQETQHF.

V is TRBV7-6 and J is TRBJ2-7; TCRdb's D call of TRBD1 is untestable without DNA. Germline V lookup: CDR1 SGHVS, CDR2 FNYEAQ. The CDR3 extends over 13 amino acids. This CDR3 reads CASSLAGQGEQYF.

The chain has TRBV29-1 and TRBJ2-7; TCRdb names TRBD2, which stays unverified in the absence of DNA. The CDR3 length is 13 residues. The germline CDR1 and CDR2 sequences are SQVTM and ANQGSEA. The CDR3 protein is CSVGWRVEGEQYF.

This chain links TRBV10-3 with TRBJ2-7; the TCRdb call, TRBD1, lacks DNA for checking. This CDR3 has 11 amino acids. Germline loops: CDR1 ENHRY, CDR2 SYGVKD. The CDR3 region is CAISESGTTYF.

The V call is TRBV29-1, the J call TRBJ2-3. The CDR3 sequence is 15 residues long. Germline V gives CDR1 SQVTM, CDR2 ANQGSEA. CDR3 residues: CSVDGLGFSTDTQYF.

This chain uses TRBV28 with TRBJ2-2; TCRdb calls TRBD2, which cannot be checked without DNA. The germline gives CDR1 MDHEN, CDR2 SYDVKM. The CDR3 is 13 amino acids. The CDR3 spells CASSRPGLGELFF.

The chain carries TRBV12-3 or TRBV12-4 and TRBJ2-1; as DNA is missing, the TRBD2 call by TCRdb cannot be tested. This CDR3 has 14 amino acids. This CDR3 is CASSQGGLAGEQFF.

The rearrangement uses TRBV6-6 and TRBJ2-1; TCRdb reports TRBD1, a call that lacks DNA to check it against. The CDR3 is 13 residues long. Germline V gene sequence: CDR1 MNHNY, CDR2 SVGAGI (reference sequence). CDR3 sequence: CASSQFTGDEQFF.

The rearrangement links TRBV13 to TRBJ2-1; no DNA is available, so the TRBD2 call from TCRdb remains unchecked. The CDR3 loop spans 17 amino acids. CDR1 and CDR2 from the germline V gene are PRHDT and FYEKMQ (reference sequence). The CDR3 sequence: CASSSGLATIPYNEQFF.